These 19 T cell receptor beta chains share one sample of origin, sequenced in a study of CD8 T cells in ankylosing spondylitis. MiXCR, applied by TCRdb to the 5' RACE reads, yields one record per CDR3 protein. The table includes fewer than 25,000 distinct CDR3 sequences, over 10% detected once. Specimen: blood. The receptors originated from a male donor with ankylosing spondylitis or in good health (not recorded which).

In its sample, this clonotype was seen a few times. The rearrangement links TRBV29-1 to TRBJ1-1, with TRBD1 matching 7 bases. The germline V gene has CDR1 SQVTM and CDR2 ANQGSEA. The junction had 5 bases not matched to a gene; V was cut back by 2 bases and J by 5 bases. The CDR3 runs 13 residues. In DNA, the CDR3 is TGCAGCGTTGAAAACGGGGACAGAACTGAAGCTTTCTTT. Residues: CSVENGDRTEAFF.

This clonotype was seen at least ten times. This chain uses TRBV5-1 with TRBJ2-2; the D gene is possibly TRBD1 (5 bases). The CDR3 consists of 13 residues. The V end was cut by 0 bases, the J end by 5 bases, with 5 bases between. In germline, CDR1 is SGHRS, CDR2 YFSETQ. The CDR3, as DNA: TGCGCCAGCAGCTTGGCAGGGACCGGGGAGCTGTTTTTT. Its translation is CASSLAGTGELFF. The entire variable domain, with the rest obtained from reference TRBV5-1 and TRBJ2-2, is as follows: KAGVTQTPRYLIKTRGQQVTLSCSPISGHRSVSWYQQTPGQGLQFLFEYFSETQRNKGNFPGRFSGRQFSNSRSEMNVSTLELGDSALYLCASSLAGTGELFFGEGSRLTVL.

This clonotype has ten or more counts. The chain links TRBV7-9 to TRBJ2-3; D gene uncertain. The CDR3 is 14 residues long. Per germline, CDR1 SEHNR and CDR2 FQNEAQ (reference sequence). The ends were cut back, 7 bases at V and 0 bases at J, with 11 bases in the middle. Here the CDR3 DNA reads TGTGCCAGCACCACCGACCCTAGCACAGATACGCAGTATTTT. Amino acid sequence: CASTTDPSTDTQYF.

This clonotype was observed many times. V gene TRBV4-1 combines with J gene TRBJ2-5; possible D gene TRBD1, 5 bases. Deletions cut 5 bases from V and 1 base from J, with 20 bases between. The CDR3 is 17 amino acids. The germline V gene encodes CDR1 MGHRA and CDR2 YSYEKL. This CDR3 is CASSEGVLRASQETQYF. In DNA form, the CDR3 reads TGCGCCAGCAGCGAAGGGGTACTTCGGGCTTCCCAAGAGACCCAGTACTTC.

This clonotype was counted only a few times. The genes are TRBV20-1 and TRBJ2-1; 9 bases line up with TRBD2. The CDR3 spans 13 residues. Per the germline V gene, CDR1 is DFQATT and CDR2 is SNEGSKA (reference sequence). Trimming took 7 bases from V and 6 from J; bases not matched to a gene: 7. CDR3 nucleotide sequence: TGCAGTGGAACCAGCGGGGGGACCAATGAGCAGTTCTTC. This translates into CSGTSGGTNEQFF.

This chain uses TRBV6-2 or TRBV6-3 with TRBJ2-4; unclear D gene. The CDR3 has 13 residues. Germline loops: CDR1 MNHEY, CDR2 SVGEGT. Trimming stripped 6 bases from V and 6 bases from J, with 12 bases between. The CDR3 protein is CASRPEVGNIQYF. In DNA form, the CDR3 reads TGTGCCAGCAGACCCGAAGTGGGAAACATTCAGTACTTC.

This clonotype was picked up many times. The CDR3 region has the DNA TGCGCCAGCAGCTTGCAGAGTGACACCGGGGAGCTGTTTTTT. Its translation is CASSLQSDTGELFF. This chain joins TRBV5-1 and TRBJ2-2, with D unclear. The germline V and J ends were trimmed by 1 base and 3 bases, with 7 bases remaining between them. The CDR3 covers 14 residues. The germline CDR1 and CDR2 sequences are SGHRS and YFSETQ.

This clonotype has ten or more counts. This chain joins TRBV20-1 and TRBJ2-1, with TRBD2 matching 7 bases. The V gene end was trimmed by 7 bases and the J gene end by 4 bases; junction bases not matched to a gene: 7. Looked up from germline, CDR1 is DFQATT and CDR2 is SNEGSKA (reference sequence). The CDR3 spans 13 residues. DNA for the CDR3: TGCAGTGGCACCGAGCGGGATTACAATGAGCAGTTCTTC. Amino acids: CSGTERDYNEQFF.

Only a few counts were recorded for this clonotype. V gene TRBV4-3 combines with J gene TRBJ2-7; D is unresolved. CDR1 is LGHNA, CDR2 YSLEER, per germline. Trimming removed 0 bases at V and 0 bases at J, with 15 bases between. The CDR3 consists of 17 residues. CDR3: CASSQEPSHLSSYEQYF. The CDR3 region has the DNA TGCGCCAGCAGCCAAGAGCCGAGCCATTTGTCCTCCTACGAGCAGTACTTC.

The chain joins TRBV4-1 to TRBJ1-1, with 7 nucleotides matching TRBD1. V was pared by 1 base and J by 11 bases, with 7 bases of the junction left unmatched. The CDR3 is 13 residues long. The germline CDR1 and CDR2 sequences are MGHRA and YSYEKL. The CDR3 spells CASSQVTRGVAFF. For the CDR3, the DNA is TGCGCCAGCAGCCAAGTCACCAGGGGGGTTGCTTTCTTT.

This clonotype was observed at least ten times. The J gene is TRBJ2-1, the V gene TRBV4-3; 9 bases line up with TRBD2. This CDR3 comprises 15 residues. Germline CDR1 is LGHNA and CDR2 is YSLEER. With V trimmed by 3 bases and J by 5 bases, 5 bases remained unmatched. This chain's CDR3 is CASSQTSGTDNEQFF. In DNA form, the CDR3 reads TGCGCCAGCAGCCAGACTAGCGGAACAGACAATGAGCAGTTCTTC.

The rearrangement links TRBV21-1 to TRBJ2-5; TRBD1 is the table's D call and was not checked against the DNA. TRBV21-1 is marked as a pseudogene. This CDR3 contains 13 residues. The CDR3 here is CASSRWDSQTQYF. CDR3 nucleotides: TGTGCCAGCAGCAGATGGGACAGCCAGACCCAGTACTTC.

The genes are TRBV10-3 and TRBJ2-2; D may be TRBD2 (5 bases). The V end lost 2 bases, the J end lost 3 bases, and 7 bases lay between the germline ends. This CDR3 region has 14 residues. Germline CDR1 ENHRY, CDR2 SYGVKD. CDR3 nucleotides: TGTGCCATCAGTGAGCCGGGGTACACCGGGGAGCTGTTTTTT. As protein: CAISEPGYTGELFF.

This clonotype was found a few times. This chain uses TRBV19 with TRBJ2-1, with 7 bases lining up with TRBD2. This CDR3 has 17 amino acids. The ends lost 5 bases at V and 2 bases at J; junction bases unmatched: 12. Looked up from germline, CDR1 is LNHDA and CDR2 is SQIVND (reference sequence). CDR3 in DNA: TGTGCCAGTAGTGGACTAGTCTTCGAGGTCACCTACAATGAGCAGTTCTTC. It codes for CASSGLVFEVTYNEQFF.

This clonotype was found once. CDR3 sequence reads: CASGDRTNYGYTF. Written as DNA, the CDR3 is TGCGCCAGCGGGGACAGGACTAACTATGGCTACACCTTC. The chain recombines TRBV5-1 with TRBJ1-2, with 8 bases matching TRBD1. CDR1 is SGHRS, CDR2 YFSETQ, per germline. V lost 7 bases and J lost 0; bases outside the gene matches: 2. CDR3 size: 13 residues. Looking up the rest from reference TRBV5-1 and TRBJ1-2 gives the full variable domain: KAGVTQTPRYLIKTRGQQVTLSCSPISGHRSVSWYQQTPGQGLQFLFEYFSETQRNKGNFPGRFSGRQFSNSRSEMNVSTLELGDSALYLCASGDRTNYGYTFGSGTRLTVV.

J is TRBJ2-1 and V is TRBV21-1; TRBD2, the table's D call, was not compared with the DNA. TRBV21-1 is termed a pseudogene. This CDR3 spans 17 amino acids. The CDR3 DNA reads TGTGCCAGCAGCAATCAAGGACTAGCGGGAACCTACAATGAGCAGTTCTTC. Translating it yields CASSNQGLAGTYNEQFF.

The table lists this clonotype with a few counts. This chain joins TRBV7-2 and TRBJ2-7; 9 positions agree with TRBD1. V lost 5 bases, J lost 4 bases, and 6 bases stayed unmatched. This CDR3 spans 14 amino acids. Looked up from germline, CDR1 is SGHTA and CDR2 is FQGNSA. The CDR3: CASSRQGGGYEQYF. CDR3 DNA: TGTGCCAGCAGCCGACAGGGGGGAGGATACGAGCAGTACTTC.

The genes are TRBV6-2 or TRBV6-3 and TRBJ2-7; 8 bases agree with TRBD1. The trim removed 6 bases at V and 1 base at J, leaving 2 bases unmatched. This CDR3 has 13 residues. Germline V CDR1 and CDR2: MNHEY, SVGEGT. In nucleotides, the CDR3 is TGTGCCAGCAGCCGGACAGGGTCCTACGAGCAGTACTTC. Protein: CASSRTGSYEQYF.

The sample holds a few counts of this clonotype. This chain joins TRBV4-1 and TRBJ2-7; D perhaps matches TRBD1 (6 bases). Trimming took off 2 bases at V and 2 bases at J, with 10 bases between the two ends. The CDR3 runs 14 residues. Germline V CDR1 and CDR2: MGHRA, YSYEKL. The CDR3 region has the DNA TGCGCCAGCAGCCAACCCGGACAGACCTACGAGCAGTACTTC. Protein sequence: CASSQPGQTYEQYF.